These 30 T cell receptor beta chains originate from one sample sequenced in a study of tumor-infiltrating lymphocytes in primary liver carcinoma. The study co-extracted DNA and RNA from around 20-30 mg of unsorted bulk tissue. The investigators made TCR beta cDNA from roughly 0.45 ug total RNA, using a constant-region primer. Slightly modified ARM-PCR, run as three nested multiplex PCR rounds, produced the TCR beta libraries. For roughly 11 cycles apiece, the opening two PCR rounds ran with TRBV1-TRBV30 forward primers and a C-beta reverse primer. TCRdb called the multiplex PCR reads again in MiXCR, with one record for every CDR3 protein. Of 100,000 or so distinct CDR3 sequences listed, around two thirds are singletons. The sample taken for sequencing was liver tumor tissue from sampling region 2. The subset: tumor region T2, inferior pole. Every receptor here comes from a woman aged 60-75 years with primary liver carcinoma and hepatitis B virus infection.

This clonotype counts as medium-sized. The chain joins TRBV11-2 to TRBJ2-5, with 10 bases identical to TRBD1. The CDR3 is 16 amino acids. Trimming took 4 bases from V and 6 from J; bases not matched to a gene: 11. Germline CDR1 is SGHAT and CDR2 is FQNNGV. CDR3 in DNA: TGTGCCAGCAGCTCGCCCCTGGGACAGGGGAGGCAGACCCAGTACTTC. This gives the protein CASSSPLGQGRQTQYF. The variable domain in full, with the rest retrieved from reference TRBV11-2 and TRBJ2-5, is EAGVAQSPRYKIIEKRQSVAFWCNPISGHATLYWYQQILGQGPKLLIQFQNNGVVDDSQLPKDRFSAERLKGVDSTLKIQPAKLEDSAVYLCASSSPLGQGRQTQYFGPGTRLLVL.

J is TRBJ2-4 and V is TRBV29-1; tentative D call: TRBD2 (6 bases). Germline V gene data show CDR1 as SQVTM and CDR2 as ANQGSEA. CDR3 length equals 14 residues. The CDR3 sequence: CSVGSGTGKNIQYF. CDR3 DNA: TGCAGTGTCGGGAGTGGCACGGGCAAAAACATTCAGTACTTC.

The chain recombines TRBV12-3 or TRBV12-4 with TRBJ2-1, with 7 bases identical to TRBD2. The CDR3 runs to 15 residues. J gave up 7 bases and V 7 bases, and 13 bases lay outside the gene matches. The CDR3 loop is CASTQARGDYNEQFF. For the CDR3, the DNA is TGTGCCAGCACCCAAGCCCGGGGGGACTATAATGAGCAGTTCTTC.

The rearrangement links TRBV29-1 to TRBJ1-1, with unresolved D. CDR1 is SQVTM and CDR2 is ANQGSEA in the germline V gene. V shed 5 bases and J shed 5 bases, with 12 bases lying between them. CDR3 length: 12 amino acids. The CDR3 here is CSVSPSSTEAFF. CDR3 coding DNA: TGCAGCGTTAGCCCAAGTAGTACTGAAGCTTTCTTT.

This clonotype was found a few times. This chain joins TRBV24-1 and TRBJ2-5; no clear D. Germline CDR1 reads KGHDR; CDR2 reads SFDVKD. This CDR3 comprises 13 residues. Trimming removed 3 bases from V and 3 bases from J, with 7 bases in between. The CDR3, as DNA: TGTGCCACCAGTGATCTCGGAAAAGAGACCCAGTACTTC. This codes for CATSDLGKETQYF.

As regards this clonotype: A read error is likely, as this CDR3 ends without the conserved phenylalanine or tryptophan. The chain couples TRBV12-3 or TRBV12-4 to TRBJ2-3; 7 nucleotides align to TRBD1. V was pared by 4 bases and J by 4 bases, with 5 bases of the junction left unmatched. The CDR3 has 14 residues. As DNA, the CDR3 is TGTGCCAGCAGTTGGACAGGTCCGGCAGATACGCAGTATCTT. This translates into CASSWTGPADTQYL.

A remark on this clonotype: A single base separates this from a much larger clone, so it may be a read error. The chain is built from TRBV5-1 and TRBJ2-6; weak D call: TRBD1 (5 bases). The CDR3 consists of 14 residues. CDR1 SGHRS and CDR2 YFSETQ come from the germline V gene. The CDR3 nucleotides read TGCGCCAGCATCTTGACAGCTGGGGCCAACGTCCTGACTTTC. Translating gives CASILTAGANVLTF. The whole variable domain, remainder taken from reference TRBV5-1 and TRBJ2-6, is KAGVTQTPRYLIKTRGQQVTLSCSPISGHRSVSWYQQTPGQGLQFLFEYFSETQRNKGNFPGRFSGRQFSNSRSEMNVSTLELGDSALYLCASILTAGANVLTFGAGSRLTVL.

The chain is built from TRBV4-1 and TRBJ2-2; 9 positions agree with TRBD1. Germline V gene lookup returns CDR1 MGHRA and CDR2 YSYEKL. This CDR3 contains 16 residues. V shed 0 bases, J shed 17 bases, and the junction held 16 bases outside the gene matches. CDR3 nucleotide sequence: TGCGCCAGCAGCCAAGAAGCGGGACAGGGCGCCGGGGAGTTTTTTTTT. It yields the protein CASSQEAGQGAGEFFF.

This clonotype occurred once. The genes are TRBV28 and TRBJ2-7; possibly TRBD1 for D (5 bases). The CDR3 consists of 16 residues. Looked up from germline, CDR1 is MDHEN and CDR2 is SYDVKM. V lost 7 bases and J 2 bases, leaving 21 bases between the germline ends. The CDR3 nucleotides are TGTGCCAGCACTCTATCTTGGGGCCAGCGTGCCTACGAGCAGTACTTC. This codes for CASTLSWGQRAYEQYF. Variable domain in full (rest from reference TRBV28 and TRBJ2-7): DVKVTQSSRYLVKRTGEKVFLECVQDMDHENMFWYRQDPGLGLRLIYFSYDVKMKEKGDIPEGYSVSREKKERFSLILESASTNQTSMYLCASTLSWGQRAYEQYFGPGTRLTVT.

Turning to this clonotype: This may arise from a read error, as a much more abundant clone is one base away. This chain uses TRBV13 with TRBJ2-1, with a weak D call TRBD1 (5 bases). Germline lookup yields CDR1 PRHDT and CDR2 FYEKMQ (reference sequence). The CDR3 is made up of 14 amino acids. CDR3: CARSSHSRGNEQFF. CDR3 bases: TGTGCCAGAAGCTCTCATTCTAGGGGCAATGAGCAGTTCTTC.

The table lists this clonotype with many counts. The chain has TRBV7-8 and TRBJ2-5, with no clear D. CDR1 and CDR2 from the germline V gene are SGHVS and FQNEAQ. V was clipped by 8 bases and J by 9 bases, with 19 bases between them. This CDR3 is 13 amino acids long. CDR3 sequence (DNA): TGTGCCAGCTCCCCTTTCAATCTTGGGCCCCAGTACTTC. It is translated as CASSPFNLGPQYF.

Note on this clonotype: One base away lies a much larger clone, so this may be a sequencing read error. The genes are TRBV28 and TRBJ2-1; TRBD1 matches at 12 bases. The ends lost 3 bases at V and 9 bases at J; junction bases unmatched: 3. CDR1 MDHEN and CDR2 SYDVKM come from the germline V gene. This CDR3 is built from 14 residues. The CDR3 loop is CASSLGQGACEQFF. CDR3 DNA: TGTGCCAGCAGTTTGGGACAGGGGGCGTGTGAGCAGTTCTTC. The variable domain in full, completed from reference TRBV28 and TRBJ2-1, reads DVKVTQSSRYLVKRTGEKVFLECVQDMDHENMFWYRQDPGLGLRLIYFSYDVKMKEKGDIPEGYSVSREKKERFSLILESASTNQTSMYLCASSLGQGACEQFFGPGTRLTVL.

This clonotype was seen a single time. This chain joins TRBV4-2 and TRBJ2-7, with 9 bases fitting TRBD1. The CDR3 length is 16 residues. The V and J ends lost 6 bases and 5 bases, in that order; junction bases with no gene match: 14. In germline, CDR1 is LGHNA, CDR2 YNFKEQ. The CDR3 reads CASRTEPGTGFNEQYF. For the CDR3, the DNA is TGTGCCAGCAGGACAGAGCCCGGGACAGGGTTTAACGAGCAGTACTTC.

The chain joins TRBV28 to TRBJ2-7, with 11 bases identical to TRBD2. This CDR3 has 15 residues. V lost 6 bases and J lost 6; bases outside the gene matches: 10. Germline loops: CDR1 MDHEN, CDR2 SYDVKM. CDR3 residues: CASSPGLAVPREQYF. CDR3 in DNA: TGTGCCAGCAGCCCGGGACTAGCGGTTCCGCGCGAGCAGTACTTC.

Comments on this clonotype: This may stem from a read error, because a much larger clone lies one nucleotide away. This chain joins TRBV6-6 and TRBJ2-1; D is possibly TRBD2 (5 bases). The germline V gene encodes CDR1 MNHNY and CDR2 SVGAGI (reference sequence). The V gene lost 8 bases and the J gene lost 7 bases, with 21 bases spanning the gap. CDR3 length: 15 amino acids. This CDR3 reads CASVHSAHRRNEQFF. CDR3 nucleotide sequence: TGTGCCAGCGTCCATAGCGCCCACCGAAGGAATGAGCAGTTCTTC.

In the case of this clonotype: The CDR3 ends on some other residue instead of the conserved phenylalanine or tryptophan, so this is likely a read error. This rearrangement joins TRBV6-5 to TRBJ2-2; 7 bases agree with TRBD2. Germline CDR1 reads MNHEY; CDR2 reads SVGAGI. V shed 0 bases and J 2 bases; nucleotides not matched to a gene: 6. The CDR3 runs 17 residues. The CDR3 region has the DNA TGTGCCAGCAGTTACTCGAGCGGGACTGAAAACACCGGGGAGCTGTTTTCT. Encoded protein: CASSYSSGTENTGELFS.

On this clonotype itself: A read error may explain this, as a much larger clone is one base away. The CDR3 DNA reads TGTGCCGGCAGCCTAGCGGGAGGGCCTGAGACCCAGTACTTC. It is translated as CAGSLAGGPETQYF. This chain joins TRBV5-4 and TRBJ2-5; 12 nucleotides align to TRBD2. Germline V gene data show CDR1 as SGHNT and CDR2 as YYREEE (reference sequence). The CDR3 runs 14 residues.

This clonotype is a singleton in its sample. Sequence at one end of the junction differs from germline and may be a read error. CDR3 sequence: CASGGTSIYVQYF. Here the CDR3 DNA reads TGTGCAAGCGGCGGGACTAGCATCTACGTGCAGTACTTC. This chain joins TRBV12-3 or TRBV12-4 and TRBJ2-7, with TRBD2 matching over 9 bases. The CDR3 contains 13 residues.

The rearrangement uses TRBV11-2 and TRBJ2-7, with 12 bases matching TRBD1. The CDR3 sequence is 17 residues long. Germline CDR1 SGHAT, CDR2 FQNNGV. V lost 3 bases and J lost 8; bases outside the gene matches: 14. CDR3 residues: CASSFQSGQGARYKQYF. In DNA, the CDR3 is TGTGCCAGCAGCTTCCAATCGGGACAGGGGGCGCGATACAAGCAGTACTTC.

Points on this clonotype: This sequence may be a read error, since a much larger clone differs from it by one base. The V and J genes are TRBV5-1 and TRBJ2-3, with D hard to call. CDR3 length: 14 residues. The V gene lost 1 base and the J gene lost 4 bases, with 10 bases spanning the gap. Germline CDR1 reads SGHRS; CDR2 reads YFSETQ. The CDR3 DNA reads as TGCGCCAGCAGCTTGTCCCCCCGAGCAGATACGCAGTATTTT. It codes for CASSLSPRADTQYF.

On this clonotype itself: One junction end does not reproduce the germline sequence, and a read error may be involved. The chain has TRBV11-2 and TRBJ2-2; 8 bases match TRBD2. Germline CDR1 SGHAT, CDR2 FQNNGV. The CDR3 sequence is 14 residues long. CDR3 region: CAGSPGLAGGELFF. CDR3 nucleotide sequence: TGTGCCGGCAGCCCTGGACTAGCTGGCGGGGAGCTGTTTTTT.

With regard to this clonotype: The CDR3 does not close with the conserved phenylalanine or tryptophan, likely indicating a read error. The rearrangement joins TRBV30 to TRBJ1-1, with D perhaps matching TRBD1 (5 bases). The CDR3 runs to 13 residues. CDR1 is GTSNPN and CDR2 is SVGIG in the germline V gene (reference sequence). Written as DNA, the CDR3 is TGTGCCTTGAGTCGGGGGATCGGCACTGAAGCTTTCCTT. Its protein product is CALSRGIGTEAFL.

V and J are TRBV6-6 and TRBJ1-6, with 7 bases fitting TRBD1. After removal of 10 bases from V and 10 bases from J, the junction contained 13 bases not matched to a gene. Germline V gene sequence: CDR1 MNHNY, CDR2 SVGAGI (reference sequence). The CDR3 consists of 14 residues. CDR3 protein: CATITGQQGSPLHF. The CDR3 DNA sequence: TGTGCCACCATTACAGGGCAACAGGGGTCACCCCTCCACTTT.

There are a few counts of this clonotype. For the CDR3, the DNA is TGTGCCAGCAGCACAGGGGGAGCCAAAAACATTCAGTACTTC. This codes for CASSTGGAKNIQYF. The chain uses TRBV7-9 and TRBJ2-4, with 8 bases aligning to TRBD1. The junction had 0 bases not matched to a gene; V was cut back by 5 bases and J by 0 bases. CDR3 length: 14 amino acids. Per germline, CDR1 SEHNR and CDR2 FQNEAQ (reference sequence). The full variable domain, rest sourced from reference TRBV7-9 and TRBJ2-4, is DTGVSQNPRHKITKRGQNVTFRCDPISEHNRLYWYRQTLGQGPEFLTYFQNEAQLEKSRLLSDRFSAERPKGSFSTLEIQRTEQGDSAMYLCASSTGGAKNIQYFGAGTRLSVL.

This clonotype appeared many times. The V gene is TRBV10-2, the J gene TRBJ2-4; no reliable D call. The CDR3 has 14 residues. Germline V gives CDR1 WSHSY, CDR2 SAAADI. Trimming pared 7 bases from V and 4 bases from J, leaving 14 bases between. The CDR3 reads CASKAELNKNIQYF. The CDR3 bases are TGCGCCAGCAAGGCAGAGCTAAATAAAAACATTCAGTACTTC.

Worth noting for this clonotype: Its ends do not fully match the called genes, so a read error is possible. The chain couples TRBV11-3 to TRBJ2-3, with 7 bases matching TRBD2. The germline gives CDR1 SGHNT, CDR2 YENEEA. The CDR3 runs to 16 residues. The CDR3 region is CVSSPSNGRIADTQYF. DNA for the CDR3: TGTGTCAGCAGCCCGTCGAACGGGAGGATTGCAGATACGCAGTATTTT.

As regards this clonotype: It is likely a read error, because the conserved phenylalanine at the end of the CDR3 is missing. The chain couples TRBV12-3 or TRBV12-4 to TRBJ2-1; 11 nucleotides agree with TRBD2. The CDR3 extends over 17 amino acids. Here the CDR3 DNA reads TGTGCCAGCAGCTCGGGACTAGCGGAAAGCTCCTACAATGAACAGTTCTCC. Protein sequence: CASSSGLAESSYNEQFS.

This clonotype rates as medium-sized (0.01 to 0.1%). The rearrangement joins TRBV11-2 to TRBJ1-5; D uncertain. Germline CDR1 SGHAT, CDR2 FQNNGV. The CDR3 is 13 residues long. V was cut by 5 bases and J by 3 bases, with 8 bases left in between. CDR3 bases: TGTGCCAGCAGCAGGGATTACAATCAGCCCCAGCATTTT. Protein product: CASSRDYNQPQHF.

This clonotype was picked up one time. Likely a read error: the CDR3 ends without its conserved phenylalanine or tryptophan. The chain joins TRBV28 to TRBJ2-2, with TRBD2 matching 7 bases. The CDR3 covers 14 residues. Germline loops: CDR1 MDHEN, CDR2 SYDVKM. CDR3 region: CASGGTINTGELFS. The CDR3, as DNA: TGTGCCAGCGGCGGGACTATCAACACTGGGGAGCTGTTTTCT.

To note about this clonotype: Being one base from a much bigger clone, this may be a read error. The CDR3, as DNA: TGTACCAGCACTCTACAGGGGGGTGGGACCGGGGAGCTGTTTTTT. Its translation is CTSTLQGGGTGELFF. The V and J genes are TRBV6-1 and TRBJ2-2, with TRBD1 matching 8 bases. Looked up from germline, CDR1 is MNHNS and CDR2 is SASEGT. This CDR3 comprises 15 residues.